This T cell receptor (beta chain) was sequenced during a study of T-cell reconstitution after alpha-beta-depleted transplantation in children. Preparation of the TCRbeta library was carried out with unique molecular identifiers. One entry per CDR3 protein, called by TCRdb with MiXCR from the PCR reads. The repertoire holds 450,000 to 600,000 distinct CDR3 sequences, with approximately 13% as singletons. The table lists this clonotype with many counts. Its antigen remains unidentified. The CDR3 has 16 residues. V dropped 3 bases and J dropped 1 base, with 15 bases sitting between them. Study observations and caveats: T cells produced anew were the main source of T-cell counts and diversity one year after transplant. Reports say that about two months after transplant, the alpha-beta T cells came out of several hundred graft clones that had expanded.

Here the sequenced sample was PBMCs, mostly from graft donor cells, taken 360 days after TCRalphabeta/CD19-depleted stem cell transplant. This clonotype originated in a male patient aged 10-17 years who had a stem cell transplant for acute myeloid leukemia, so the T cells may come from the graft donor. The chain uses TRBV12-3 or TRBV12-4 and TRBJ2-5; D is perhaps TRBD2 (6 bases). CDR3 bases: TGTGCCAGCAGTTTGAGAGGAGCGGGTCTCCAAGAGACCCAGTACTTC. Translated, it gives CASSLRGAGLQETQYF.